This paragraph covers one TCR beta chain sequence. The data stem from a study of CD8+ T cells in alopecia areata. Treatment meaning: oral pan-JAK inhibitor, 5-10 mg twice daily. Once RNA had been extracted, it was reverse transcribed into cDNA to act as the sequencing template. Assay used: immunoSEQ multiplex PCR; TCRdb lists only in-frame clones, some missing. The sample has about 110,000 clones, less than 75% seen once. This CDR3 comprises 13 residues. V was clipped by 3 bases and J by 3 bases; unmatched bases: 2. Germline lookup yields CDR1 SQVTM and CDR2 ANQGSEA. The V gene is TRBV29-1, the J gene TRBJ2-5, with 9 positions matching TRBD1. The sequence was obtained from a human donor with alopecia areata. Source: CD8+ T cells sorted from blood, taken at week 24, from a patient treated with tofacitinib. CDR3 loop: CSVEGDREETQYF. Here the CDR3 DNA reads TGCAGCGTTGAGGGGGACAGGGAAGAGACCCAGTACTTC.